This TCR beta chain was sequenced for a study of Ad26.COV2.S vaccination and SARS-CoV-2 variants. Data came from immunoSEQ multiplex PCR; TCRdb stores just in-frame clones and leaves some out. This table holds 380,000 or so clones, about 80% found once. The treatment was: around 19 received Ad26.COV2.S at low or high dose, single or two shots; 5 received placebo; per-sample allocation not given. The samples date from day 63 after the first vaccine or placebo injection. Germline V lookup: CDR1 SNHLY, CDR2 FYNNEI. Trimming pared 2 bases from V and 4 bases from J, leaving 9 bases between. The CDR3 spans 15 residues.

This receptor was taken from a person aged 18 to 65 who received the Ad26.COV2.S COVID-19 vaccine or a placebo. This sequence joins TRBV2 and TRBJ1-6, with D possibly matching TRBD1 (5 bases). Sequenced here: peripheral blood, sampled in a trial of Ad26.COV2.S vaccine versus placebo. In DNA form, the CDR3 reads TGTGCCAGCAGTGAAAGGGGAGGGTATAATTCACCCCTCCACTTT. The encoded protein is CASSERGGYNSPLHF.